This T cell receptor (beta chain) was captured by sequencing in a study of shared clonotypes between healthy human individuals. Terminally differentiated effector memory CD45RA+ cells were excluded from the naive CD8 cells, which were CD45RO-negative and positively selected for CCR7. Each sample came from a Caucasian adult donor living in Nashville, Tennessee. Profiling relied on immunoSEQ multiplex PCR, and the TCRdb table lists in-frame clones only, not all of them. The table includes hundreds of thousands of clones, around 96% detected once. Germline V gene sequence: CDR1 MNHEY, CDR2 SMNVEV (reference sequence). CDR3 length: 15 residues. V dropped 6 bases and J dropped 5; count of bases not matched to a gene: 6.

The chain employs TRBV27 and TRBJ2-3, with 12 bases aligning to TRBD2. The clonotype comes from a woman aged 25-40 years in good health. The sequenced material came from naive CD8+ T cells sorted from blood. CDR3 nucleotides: TGTGCCAGCAGCCGACTAGCGGGAGCTCGAGATACGCAGTATTTT. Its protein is CASSRLAGARDTQYF.